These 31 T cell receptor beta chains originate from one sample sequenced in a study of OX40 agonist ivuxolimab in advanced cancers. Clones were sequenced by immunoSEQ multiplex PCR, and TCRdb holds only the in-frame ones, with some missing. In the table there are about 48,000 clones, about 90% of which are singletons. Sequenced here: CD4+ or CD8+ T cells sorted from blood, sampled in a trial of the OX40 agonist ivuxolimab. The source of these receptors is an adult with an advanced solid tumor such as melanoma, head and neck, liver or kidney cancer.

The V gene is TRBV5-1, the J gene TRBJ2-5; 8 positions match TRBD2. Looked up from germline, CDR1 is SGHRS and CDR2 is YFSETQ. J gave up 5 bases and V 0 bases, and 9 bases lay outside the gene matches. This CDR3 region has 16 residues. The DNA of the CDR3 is TGCGCCAGCAGCTTGGTATTTAGCGGGGAAGGTGAGACCCAGTACTTC. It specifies CASSLVFSGEGETQYF.

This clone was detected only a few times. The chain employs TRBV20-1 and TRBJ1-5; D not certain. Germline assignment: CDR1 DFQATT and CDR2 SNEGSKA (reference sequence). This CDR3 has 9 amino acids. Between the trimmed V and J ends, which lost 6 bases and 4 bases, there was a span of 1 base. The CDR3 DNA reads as TGCAGTGCGAATCAGCCCCAGCATTTT. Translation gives CSANQPQHF.

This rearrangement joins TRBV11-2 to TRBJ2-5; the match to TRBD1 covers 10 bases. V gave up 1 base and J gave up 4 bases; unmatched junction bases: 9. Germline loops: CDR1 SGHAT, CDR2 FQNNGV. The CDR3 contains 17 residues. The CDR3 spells CASSLGELGTGAETQYF. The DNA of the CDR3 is TGTGCCAGCAGCTTAGGGGAATTGGGGACAGGGGCAGAGACCCAGTACTTC.

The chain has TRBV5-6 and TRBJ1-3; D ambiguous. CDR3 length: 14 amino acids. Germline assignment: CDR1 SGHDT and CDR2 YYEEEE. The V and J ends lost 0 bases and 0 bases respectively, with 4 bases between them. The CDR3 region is CASSLGNSGNTIYF. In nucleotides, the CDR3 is TGTGCCAGCAGCTTGGGTAACTCTGGAAACACCATATATTTT.

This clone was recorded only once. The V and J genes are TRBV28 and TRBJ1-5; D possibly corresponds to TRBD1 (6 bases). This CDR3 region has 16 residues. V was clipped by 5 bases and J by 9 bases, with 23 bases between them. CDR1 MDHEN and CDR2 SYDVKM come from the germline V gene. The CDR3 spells CASSLRTGQLARPQHF. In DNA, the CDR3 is TGTGCCAGCAGTCTTCGAACAGGGCAACTCGCTCGGCCCCAGCATTTT.

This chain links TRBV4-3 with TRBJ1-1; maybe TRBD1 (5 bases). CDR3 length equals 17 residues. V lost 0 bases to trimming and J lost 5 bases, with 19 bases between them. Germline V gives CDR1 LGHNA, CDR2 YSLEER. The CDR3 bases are TGCGCCAGCAGCCAAGATTCCGCCGGGAGGGGAGGAACTGAAGCTTTCTTT. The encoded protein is CASSQDSAGRGGTEAFF.

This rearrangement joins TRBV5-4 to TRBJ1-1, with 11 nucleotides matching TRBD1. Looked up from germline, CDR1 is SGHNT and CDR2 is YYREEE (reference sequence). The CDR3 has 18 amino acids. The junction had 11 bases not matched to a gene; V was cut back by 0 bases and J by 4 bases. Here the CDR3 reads CASSLGGRTGGEGTEAFF. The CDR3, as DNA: TGTGCCAGCAGCTTGGGGGGTCGGACAGGGGGCGAGGGCACTGAAGCTTTCTTT. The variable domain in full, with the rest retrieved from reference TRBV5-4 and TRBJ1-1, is ETGVTQSPTHLIKTRGQQVTLRCSSQSGHNTVSWYQQALGQGPQFIFQYYREEENGRGNFPPRFSGLQFPNYSSELNVNALELDDSALYLCASSLGGRTGGEGTEAFFGQGTRLTVV.

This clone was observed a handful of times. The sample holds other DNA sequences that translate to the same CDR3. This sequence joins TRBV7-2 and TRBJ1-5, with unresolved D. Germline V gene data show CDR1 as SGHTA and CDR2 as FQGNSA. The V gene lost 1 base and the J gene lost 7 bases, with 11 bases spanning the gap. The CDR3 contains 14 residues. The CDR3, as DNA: TGTGCCAGCAGCTTAGGGGATCGGAGCCAGCCCCAGCATTTT. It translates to CASSLGDRSQPQHF.

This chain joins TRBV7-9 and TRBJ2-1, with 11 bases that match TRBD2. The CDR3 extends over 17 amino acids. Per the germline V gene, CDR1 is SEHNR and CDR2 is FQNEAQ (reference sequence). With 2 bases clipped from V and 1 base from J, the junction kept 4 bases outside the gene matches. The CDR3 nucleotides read TGTGCCAGCAGCTTAATAGCGGGGGGGTTTTCCTACAATGAGCAGTTCTTC. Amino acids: CASSLIAGGFSYNEQFF.

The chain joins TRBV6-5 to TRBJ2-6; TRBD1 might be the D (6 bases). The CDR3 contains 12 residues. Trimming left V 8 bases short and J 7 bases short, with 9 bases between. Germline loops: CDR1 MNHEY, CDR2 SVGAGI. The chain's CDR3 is CASSRGANVLTF. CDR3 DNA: TGTGCCAGCTCCAGGGGTGCCAACGTCCTGACTTTC.

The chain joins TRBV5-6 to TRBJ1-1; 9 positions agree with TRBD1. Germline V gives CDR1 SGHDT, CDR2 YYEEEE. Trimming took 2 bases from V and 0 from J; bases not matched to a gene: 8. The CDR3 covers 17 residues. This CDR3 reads CASSLRGQGIMNTEAFF. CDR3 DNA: TGTGCCAGCAGCTTAAGAGGACAGGGGATTATGAACACTGAAGCTTTCTTT.

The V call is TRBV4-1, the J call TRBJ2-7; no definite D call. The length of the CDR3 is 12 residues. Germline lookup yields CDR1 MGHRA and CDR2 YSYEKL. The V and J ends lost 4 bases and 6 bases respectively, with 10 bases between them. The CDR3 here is CASSRYGGEQYF. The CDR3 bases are TGCGCCAGCAGCCGGTATGGCGGCGAGCAGTACTTC.

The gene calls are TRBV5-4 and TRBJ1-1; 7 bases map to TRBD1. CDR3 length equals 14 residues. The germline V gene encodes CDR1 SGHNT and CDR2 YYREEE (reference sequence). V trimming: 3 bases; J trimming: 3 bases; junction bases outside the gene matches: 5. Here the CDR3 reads CASSSTGLDTEAFF. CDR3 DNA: TGTGCCAGCAGCTCGACAGGGTTGGACACTGAAGCTTTCTTT.

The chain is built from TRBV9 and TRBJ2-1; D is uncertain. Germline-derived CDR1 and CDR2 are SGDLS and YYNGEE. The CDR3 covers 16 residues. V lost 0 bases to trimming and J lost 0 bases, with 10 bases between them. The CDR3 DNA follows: TGTGCCAGCAGCGTAGGGCCGAGCTTCTCCTACAATGAGCAGTTCTTC. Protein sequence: CASSVGPSFSYNEQFF. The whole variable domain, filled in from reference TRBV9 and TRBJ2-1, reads DSGVTQTPKHLITATGQRVTLRCSPRSGDLSVYWYQQSLDQGLQFLIQYYNGEERAKGNILERFSAQQFPDLHSELNLSSLELGDSALYFCASSVGPSFSYNEQFFGPGTRLTVL.

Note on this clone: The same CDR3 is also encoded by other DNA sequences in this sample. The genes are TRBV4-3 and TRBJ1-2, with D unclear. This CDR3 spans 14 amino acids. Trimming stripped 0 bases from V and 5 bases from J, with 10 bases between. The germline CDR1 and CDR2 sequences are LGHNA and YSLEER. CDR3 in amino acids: CASSQDRTDYGYTF. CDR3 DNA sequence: TGCGCCAGCAGCCAAGACCGGACGGATTATGGCTACACCTTC.

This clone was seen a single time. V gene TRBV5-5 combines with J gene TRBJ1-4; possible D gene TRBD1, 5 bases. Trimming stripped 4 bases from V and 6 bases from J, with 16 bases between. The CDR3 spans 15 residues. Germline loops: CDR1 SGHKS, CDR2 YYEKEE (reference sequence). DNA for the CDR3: TGTGCCAGCAGCCATGGTTGGGGGAGGGATGAAAAACTGTTTTTT. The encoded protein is CASSHGWGRDEKLFF.

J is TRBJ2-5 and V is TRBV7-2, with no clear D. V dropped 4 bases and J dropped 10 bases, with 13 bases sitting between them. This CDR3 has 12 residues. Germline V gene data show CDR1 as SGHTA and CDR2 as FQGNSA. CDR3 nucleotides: TGTGCCAGCAGCTGGCCCCCTCAGAACCAGTACTTC. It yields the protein CASSWPPQNQYF.

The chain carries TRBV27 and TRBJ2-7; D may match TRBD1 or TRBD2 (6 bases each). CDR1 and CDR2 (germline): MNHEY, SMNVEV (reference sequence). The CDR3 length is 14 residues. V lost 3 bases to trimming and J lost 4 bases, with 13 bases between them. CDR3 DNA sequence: TGTGCCAGCAGTTTGGGTCGGGGGCCTTACGAGCAGTACTTC. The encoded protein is CASSLGRGPYEQYF.

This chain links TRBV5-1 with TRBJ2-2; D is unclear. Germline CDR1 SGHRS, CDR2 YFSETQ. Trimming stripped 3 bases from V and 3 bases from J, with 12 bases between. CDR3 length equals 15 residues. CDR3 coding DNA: TGCGCCAGCAGCTCCCATGACCGTTACACCGGGGAGCTGTTTTTT. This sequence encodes CASSSHDRYTGELFF.

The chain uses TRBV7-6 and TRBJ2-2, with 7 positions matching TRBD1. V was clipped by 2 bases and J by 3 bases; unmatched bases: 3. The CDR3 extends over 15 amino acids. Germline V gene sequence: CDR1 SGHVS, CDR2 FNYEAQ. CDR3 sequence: CASSLFQGDTGELFF. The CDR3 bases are TGTGCCAGCAGCTTATTTCAGGGGGACACCGGGGAGCTGTTTTTT.

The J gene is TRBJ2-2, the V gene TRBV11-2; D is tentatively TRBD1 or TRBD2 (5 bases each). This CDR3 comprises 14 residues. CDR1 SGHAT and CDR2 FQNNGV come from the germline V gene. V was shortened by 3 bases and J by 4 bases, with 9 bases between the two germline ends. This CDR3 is CASSLGETTGELFF. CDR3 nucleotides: TGTGCCAGCAGCTTGGGGGAGACCACCGGGGAGCTGTTTTTT.

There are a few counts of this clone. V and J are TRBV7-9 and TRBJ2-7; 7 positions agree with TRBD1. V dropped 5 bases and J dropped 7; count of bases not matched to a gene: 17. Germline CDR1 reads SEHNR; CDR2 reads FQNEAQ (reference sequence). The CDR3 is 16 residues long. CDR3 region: CASSPKVRQGQGEQYF. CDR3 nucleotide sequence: TGTGCCAGCAGCCCGAAAGTGAGACAGGGTCAAGGAGAGCAGTACTTC.

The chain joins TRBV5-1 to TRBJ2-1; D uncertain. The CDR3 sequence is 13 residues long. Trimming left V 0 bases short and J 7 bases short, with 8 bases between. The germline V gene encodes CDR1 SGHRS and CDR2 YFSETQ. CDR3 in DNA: TGCGCCAGCAGCTTGGGAAAAGGGAATGAGCAGTTCTTC. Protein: CASSLGKGNEQFF.

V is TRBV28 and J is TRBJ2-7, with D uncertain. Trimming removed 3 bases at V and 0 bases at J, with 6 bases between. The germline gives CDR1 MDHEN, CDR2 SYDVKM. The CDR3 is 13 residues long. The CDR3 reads CASSLDGSYEQYF. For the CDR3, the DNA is TGTGCCAGCAGTTTGGACGGCTCCTACGAGCAGTACTTC.

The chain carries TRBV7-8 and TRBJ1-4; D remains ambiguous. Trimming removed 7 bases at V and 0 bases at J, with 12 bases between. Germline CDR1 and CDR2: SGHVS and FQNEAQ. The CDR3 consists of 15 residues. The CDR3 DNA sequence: TGTGCCAGCACCAGCCATGGGACAACTAATGAAAAACTGTTTTTT. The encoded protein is CASTSHGTTNEKLFF.

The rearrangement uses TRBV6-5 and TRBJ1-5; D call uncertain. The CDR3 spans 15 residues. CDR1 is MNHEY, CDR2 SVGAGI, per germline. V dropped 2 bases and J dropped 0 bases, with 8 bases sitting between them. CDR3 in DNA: TGTGCCAGCAGTTACAGGAAAGATAGCAATCAGCCCCAGCATTTT. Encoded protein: CASSYRKDSNQPQHF.

The CDR3 reads CASRLLGDIEAFF. In DNA, the CDR3 is TGTGCCAGCAGATTACTGGGAGACATTGAAGCTTTCTTT. The chain is built from TRBV28 and TRBJ1-1, with unresolved D. The CDR3 spans 13 residues. The V end was cut by 6 bases, the J end by 7 bases, with 15 bases between. Germline V gives CDR1 MDHEN, CDR2 SYDVKM.

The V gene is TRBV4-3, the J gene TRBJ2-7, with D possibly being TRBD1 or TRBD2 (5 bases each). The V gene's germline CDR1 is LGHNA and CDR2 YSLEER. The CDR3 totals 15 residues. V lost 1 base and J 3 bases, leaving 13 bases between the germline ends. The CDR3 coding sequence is TGCGCCAGCAGCCAAGTAGGAGGTGGGGGCTACGAGCAGTACTTC. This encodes CASSQVGGGGYEQYF.

This CDR3 reads CASSLLVQETQYF. DNA of the CDR3: TGTGCCAGCAGCTTACTAGTCCAAGAGACCCAGTACTTC. This chain uses TRBV13 with TRBJ2-5; D not resolved. CDR1 PRHDT and CDR2 FYEKMQ come from the germline V gene (reference sequence). CDR3 length equals 13 residues. Trimming took 2 bases from V and 1 from J, leaving 5 bases between them.

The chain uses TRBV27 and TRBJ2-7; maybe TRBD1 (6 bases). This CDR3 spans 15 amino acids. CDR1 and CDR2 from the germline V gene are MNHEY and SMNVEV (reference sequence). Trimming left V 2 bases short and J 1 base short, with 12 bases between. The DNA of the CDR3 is TGTGCCAGCAGTTTACGGCAGGGGTTATCCTACGAGCAGTACTTC. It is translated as CASSLRQGLSYEQYF.

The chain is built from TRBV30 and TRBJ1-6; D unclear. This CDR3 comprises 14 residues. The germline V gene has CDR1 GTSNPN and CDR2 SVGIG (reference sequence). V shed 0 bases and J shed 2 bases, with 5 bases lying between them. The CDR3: CAWSVLAYNSPLHF. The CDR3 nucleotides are TGTGCCTGGAGTGTTTTAGCCTATAATTCACCCCTCCACTTT.